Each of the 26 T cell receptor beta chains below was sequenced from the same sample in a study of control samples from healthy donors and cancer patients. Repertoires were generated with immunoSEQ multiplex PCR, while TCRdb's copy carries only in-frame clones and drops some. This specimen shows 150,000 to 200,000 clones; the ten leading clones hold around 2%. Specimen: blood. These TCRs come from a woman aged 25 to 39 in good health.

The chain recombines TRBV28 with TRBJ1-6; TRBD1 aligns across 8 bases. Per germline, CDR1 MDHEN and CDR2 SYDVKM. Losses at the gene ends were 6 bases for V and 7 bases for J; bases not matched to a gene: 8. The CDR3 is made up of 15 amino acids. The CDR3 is CASSPTDRGNSPLHF. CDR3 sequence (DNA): TGTGCCAGCAGCCCTACCGACAGGGGAAATTCACCCCTCCACTTT.

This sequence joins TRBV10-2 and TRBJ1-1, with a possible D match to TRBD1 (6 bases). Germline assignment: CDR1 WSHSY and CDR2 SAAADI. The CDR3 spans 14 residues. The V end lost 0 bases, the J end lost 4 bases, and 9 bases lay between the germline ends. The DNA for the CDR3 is TGCGCCAGCAGTGAGTCAGGGGGTCCCACTGAAGCTTTCTTT. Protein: CASSESGGPTEAFF.

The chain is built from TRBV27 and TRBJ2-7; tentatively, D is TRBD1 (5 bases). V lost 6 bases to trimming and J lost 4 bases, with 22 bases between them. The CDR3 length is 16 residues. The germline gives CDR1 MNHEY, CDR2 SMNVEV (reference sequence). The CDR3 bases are TGTGCCAGCAGACCCCGGGCAGGGCCAGACCCGTACGAGCAGTACTTC. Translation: CASRPRAGPDPYEQYF.

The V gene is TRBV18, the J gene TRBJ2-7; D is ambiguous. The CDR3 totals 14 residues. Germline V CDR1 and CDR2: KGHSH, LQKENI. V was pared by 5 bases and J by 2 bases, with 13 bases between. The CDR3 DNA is TGTGCCAGCTCATACGAGGAGAGTCCCTACGAGCAGTACTTC. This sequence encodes CASSYEESPYEQYF.

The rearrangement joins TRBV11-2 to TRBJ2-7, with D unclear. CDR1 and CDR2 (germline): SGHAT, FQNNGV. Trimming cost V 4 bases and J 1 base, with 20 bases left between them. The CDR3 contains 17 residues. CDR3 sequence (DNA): TGTGCCAGCAGCTCGCCCGGCCAGCGAGCCTCTTCCTACGAGCAGTACTTC. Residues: CASSSPGQRASSYEQYF.

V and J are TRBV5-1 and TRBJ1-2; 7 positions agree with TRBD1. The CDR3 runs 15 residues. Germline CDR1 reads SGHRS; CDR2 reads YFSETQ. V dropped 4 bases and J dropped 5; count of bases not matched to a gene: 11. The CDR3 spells CASSPVAGGAYGYTF. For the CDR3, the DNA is TGCGCCAGCAGCCCGGTGGCAGGGGGGGCTTATGGCTACACCTTC.

CDR3 sequence reads: CSVFPENTYNEQFF. The DNA of the CDR3 is TGCAGCGTTTTCCCAGAGAACACCTACAATGAGCAGTTCTTC. The gene calls are TRBV29-1 and TRBJ2-1; D gene ambiguous. V lost 5 bases, J lost 2 bases, and 13 bases lay in between. Germline CDR1 is SQVTM and CDR2 is ANQGSEA. CDR3 length equals 14 residues.

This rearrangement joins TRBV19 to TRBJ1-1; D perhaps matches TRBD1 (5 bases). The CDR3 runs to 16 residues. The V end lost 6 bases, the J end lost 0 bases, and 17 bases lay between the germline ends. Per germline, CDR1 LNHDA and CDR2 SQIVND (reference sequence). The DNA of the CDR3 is TGTGCCAGTAGGACCAGACAGAACCTCATGAACACTGAAGCTTTCTTT. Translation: CASRTRQNLMNTEAFF.

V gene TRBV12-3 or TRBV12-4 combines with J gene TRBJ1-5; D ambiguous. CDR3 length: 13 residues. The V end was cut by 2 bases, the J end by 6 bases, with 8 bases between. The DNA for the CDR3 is TGTGCCAGCAGTTTATTTAGGAGTCAGCCCCAGCATTTT. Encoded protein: CASSLFRSQPQHF.

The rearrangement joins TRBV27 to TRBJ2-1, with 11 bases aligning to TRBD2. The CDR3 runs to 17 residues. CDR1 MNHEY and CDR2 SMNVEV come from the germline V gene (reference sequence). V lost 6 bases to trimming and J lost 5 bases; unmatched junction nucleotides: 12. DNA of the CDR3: TGTGCCAGCAGCCCGACTAGCGGGGTCGCCCCTGACAATGAGCAGTTCTTC. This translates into CASSPTSGVAPDNEQFF.

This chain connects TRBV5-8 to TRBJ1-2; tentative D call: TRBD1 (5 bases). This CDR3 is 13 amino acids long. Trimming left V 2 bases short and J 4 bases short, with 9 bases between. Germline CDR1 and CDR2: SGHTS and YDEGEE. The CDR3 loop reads CASSFRVLYGYTF. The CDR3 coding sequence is TGTGCCAGCAGCTTCAGGGTCCTCTATGGCTACACCTTC.

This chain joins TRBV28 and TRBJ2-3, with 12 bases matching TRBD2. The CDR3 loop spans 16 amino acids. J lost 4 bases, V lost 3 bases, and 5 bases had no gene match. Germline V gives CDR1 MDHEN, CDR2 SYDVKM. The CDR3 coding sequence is TGTGCCAGCAGTTTCCTAGCGGGGGGGCAACCAGATACGCAGTATTTT. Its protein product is CASSFLAGGQPDTQYF.

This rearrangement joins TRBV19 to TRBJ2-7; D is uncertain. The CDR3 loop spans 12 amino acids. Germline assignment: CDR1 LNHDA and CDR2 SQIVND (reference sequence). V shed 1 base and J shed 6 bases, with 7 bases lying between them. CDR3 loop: CASSIGNTEQYF. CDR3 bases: TGTGCCAGTAGTATAGGCAACACCGAGCAGTACTTC.

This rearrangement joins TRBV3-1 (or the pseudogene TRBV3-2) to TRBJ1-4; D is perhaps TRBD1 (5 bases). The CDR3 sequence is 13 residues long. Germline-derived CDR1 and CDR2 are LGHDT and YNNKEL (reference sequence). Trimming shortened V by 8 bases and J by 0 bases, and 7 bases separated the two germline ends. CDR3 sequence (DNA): TGTGCCAGCGACAGAACAACTAATGAAAAACTGTTTTTT. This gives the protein CASDRTTNEKLFF.

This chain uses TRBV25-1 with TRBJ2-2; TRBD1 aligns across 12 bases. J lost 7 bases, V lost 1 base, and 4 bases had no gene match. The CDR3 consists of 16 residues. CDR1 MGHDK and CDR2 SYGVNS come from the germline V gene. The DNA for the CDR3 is TGTGCCAGCAGTGAATGGGGACAGGGGGCTGTCGGGGAGCTGTTTTTT. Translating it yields CASSEWGQGAVGELFF.

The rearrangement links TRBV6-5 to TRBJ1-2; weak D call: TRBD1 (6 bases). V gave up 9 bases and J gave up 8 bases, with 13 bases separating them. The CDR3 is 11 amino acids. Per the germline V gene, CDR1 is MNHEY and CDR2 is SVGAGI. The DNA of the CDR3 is TGTGCCAGGCGGGAGGGGGGCGGCTACACCTTC. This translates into CARREGGGYTF.

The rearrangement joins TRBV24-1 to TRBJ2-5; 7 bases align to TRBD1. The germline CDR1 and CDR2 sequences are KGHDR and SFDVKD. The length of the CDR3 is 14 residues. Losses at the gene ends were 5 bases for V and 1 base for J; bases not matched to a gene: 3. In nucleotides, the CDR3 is TGTGCCACCAGTGGAGGGGGCAGCCAAGAGACCCAGTACTTC. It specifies CATSGGGSQETQYF.

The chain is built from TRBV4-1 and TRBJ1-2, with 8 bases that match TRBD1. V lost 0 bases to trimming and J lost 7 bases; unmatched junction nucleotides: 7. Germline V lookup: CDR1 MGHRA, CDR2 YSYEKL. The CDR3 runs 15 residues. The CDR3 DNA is TGCGCCAGCAGCCAAGAGGCTCAGGGGGCTTTTGGCTACACCTTC. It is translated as CASSQEAQGAFGYTF.

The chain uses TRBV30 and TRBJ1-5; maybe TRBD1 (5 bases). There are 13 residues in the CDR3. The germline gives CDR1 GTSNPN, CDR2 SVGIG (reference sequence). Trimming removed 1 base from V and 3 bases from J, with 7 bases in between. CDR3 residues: CAWSGQTNQPQHF. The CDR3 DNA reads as TGTGCCTGGAGTGGACAGACCAATCAGCCCCAGCATTTT.

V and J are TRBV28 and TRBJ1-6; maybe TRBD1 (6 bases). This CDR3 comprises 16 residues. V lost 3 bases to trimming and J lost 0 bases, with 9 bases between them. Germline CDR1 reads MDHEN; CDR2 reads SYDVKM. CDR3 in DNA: TGTGCCAGCAGTTTTCCCAGGGGCTCCTATAATTCACCCCTCCACTTT. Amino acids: CASSFPRGSYNSPLHF.

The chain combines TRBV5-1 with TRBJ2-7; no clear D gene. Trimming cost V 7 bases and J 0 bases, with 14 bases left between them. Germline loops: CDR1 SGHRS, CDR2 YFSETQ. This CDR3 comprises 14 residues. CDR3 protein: CASQPAPSSYEQYF. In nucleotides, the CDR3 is TGCGCCAGCCAGCCGGCTCCGAGCTCCTACGAGCAGTACTTC. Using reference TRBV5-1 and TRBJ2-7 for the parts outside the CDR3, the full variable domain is KAGVTQTPRYLIKTRGQQVTLSCSPISGHRSVSWYQQTPGQGLQFLFEYFSETQRNKGNFPGRFSGRQFSNSRSEMNVSTLELGDSALYLCASQPAPSSYEQYFGPGTRLTVT.

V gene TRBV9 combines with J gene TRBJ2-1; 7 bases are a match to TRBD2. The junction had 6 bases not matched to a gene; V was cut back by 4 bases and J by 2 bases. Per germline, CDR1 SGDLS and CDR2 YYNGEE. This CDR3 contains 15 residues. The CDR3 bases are TGTGCCAGCAGCTTAGAGGGGACTACCTACAATGAGCAGTTCTTC. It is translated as CASSLEGTTYNEQFF.

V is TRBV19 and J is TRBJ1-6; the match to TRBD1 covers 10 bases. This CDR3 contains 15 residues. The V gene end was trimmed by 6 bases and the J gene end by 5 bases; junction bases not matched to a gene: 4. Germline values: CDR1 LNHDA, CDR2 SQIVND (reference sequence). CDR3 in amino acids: CASSRDRGHNSPLHF. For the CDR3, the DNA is TGTGCCAGTAGCCGGGACAGGGGTCATAATTCACCCCTCCACTTT.

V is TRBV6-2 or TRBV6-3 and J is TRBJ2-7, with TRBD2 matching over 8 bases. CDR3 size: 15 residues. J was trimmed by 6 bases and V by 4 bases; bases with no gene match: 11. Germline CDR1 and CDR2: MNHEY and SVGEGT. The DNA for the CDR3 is TGTGCCAGCAGTTCGGGGGGGGGCAAAAAAATCGAGCAGTACTTC. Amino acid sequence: CASSSGGGKKIEQYF.

The CDR3 coding sequence is TGTGCCAGCAGCTCACAAACAGGGATCGCTGAAGCTTTCTTT. Translating it yields CASSSQTGIAEAFF. The genes are TRBV7-2 and TRBJ1-1, with D maybe TRBD1 (6 bases). Trimming left V 4 bases short and J 6 bases short, with 15 bases between. This CDR3 has 14 residues. Germline-derived CDR1 and CDR2 are SGHTA and FQGNSA.

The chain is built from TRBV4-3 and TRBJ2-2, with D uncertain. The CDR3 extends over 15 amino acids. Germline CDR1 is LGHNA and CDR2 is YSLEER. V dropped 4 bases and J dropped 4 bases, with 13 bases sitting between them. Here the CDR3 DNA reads TGCGCCAGCAGCCCCTGGTACCCGAGCACCGGGGAGCTGTTTTTT. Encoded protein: CASSPWYPSTGELFF.